This T cell receptor beta chain was recorded in a study of response to subunit inactivated influenza vaccine (dated by TCRdb to 2016 to 2019). About the investigation overall: The study used deep quantitative T cell receptor repertoire profiling to track responses to a trivalent subunit inactivated influenza vaccine. General findings and caveats noted by the study authors: The authors proposed that each seasonal influenza vaccination may bring in only a limited number of new T cells.

Including the terminal cysteine and phenylalanine, the CDR3 comprises 14 residues. The entry retains the CDR3 DNA only, 42 bases that are in frame from base 1. V is pared back by 4 bases and J by 3 bases, with 13 bases lying between the germline termini. CDR1 and CDR2 (SGHDT, YYEEEE) derive from the germline V gene. On this clonotype itself: No cognate antigen has been identified for it. Per-base qualities were not stored, and no clone one base away is much larger.

The library was built by means of RT-PCR. Sequencing relied on an Illumina HiSeq 2500. Using fastp trimming at Q25 and MiXCR clonotype assembly, TCRdb reanalyzed the public sequencing data and kept in-frame beta chains. Each entry is one CDR3 protein sequence, shown with its most common DNA and genes. The sample includes over 650,000 distinct CDR3 sequences, with less than 20% observed a single time. In total, the top ten clones hold under 13% of the sample. The clonotype comes from a man aged 50 to 60 who received an inactivated influenza vaccine. Donor details come from another sample of the same person, matched by shared clones. The rearranged segments are TRBV5-6 and TRBJ1-2, with TRBD1 as a weak D call on 6 bases. The material sequenced was PBMCs from blood, taken more than 4 days after vaccination. The CDR3 loop reads CASSPGTIHYGYTF. The nucleotide sequence reads TGTGCCAGCAGCCCCGGGACAATCCACTATGGCTACACCTTC.